The rows below give T cell receptor beta chains drawn from one sample of a study of T cell responses to AZD1222 COVID-19 vaccine. The protocol was immunoSEQ multiplex PCR, while the TCRdb copy is restricted to in-frame clones and leaves out a portion. The sample carries about 140,000 clones, 80% to 90% recorded once. The source was peripheral blood, collected on day 0 of AZD1222 vaccination. Every receptor here comes from an adult in good health. CDR3s include the opening cysteine and the closing phenylalanine or tryptophan. The D gene is left open where the match is weak. Clone sizes are given selectively: once, few, many, or a class where the clone is expanded.

J: TRBJ1-3; V: TRBV5-1; D: NA; size: NA; DNA: TGCGCCAGCAGCTTGTGGGGCTCAGGAAGCTCTGGAAACACCATATATTTT; CDR3: CASSLWGSGSSGNTIYF
J: TRBJ2-5; V: TRBV11-3; D: NA; size: NA; DNA: TGTGCCAGCAGCTTAGGTGGTGGTCTGCATGAAGAGACCCAGTACTTC; CDR3: CASSLGGGLHEETQYF
J: TRBJ2-1; V: TRBV6-6; D: TRBD1; size: NA; DNA: TGTGCCAGCAGCAAGTCTGGGACAGGGGGGCCTAATGAGCAGTTCTTC; CDR3: CASSKSGTGGPNEQFF
J: TRBJ1-2; V: TRBV5-5; D: NA; size: NA; DNA: TGTGCCAGCAGCTTGGCTATGTGGGTCAGCGCAAGCAACTATGGCTACACCTTC; CDR3: CASSLAMWVSASNYGYTF
J: TRBJ2-5; V: TRBV11-2; D: TRBD2; size: NA; DNA: TGTGCCAGCAGCTTAGGCACTAGCGGGGCGTGGGAGACCCAGTACTTC; CDR3: CASSLGTSGAWETQYF
J: TRBJ2-3; V: TRBV6-5; D: NA; size: NA; DNA: TGTGCCAGCAGAGCCCCCACAGATACGCAGTATTTT; CDR3: CASRAPTDTQYF
J: TRBJ2-1; V: TRBV30; D: NA; size: NA; DNA: TGTGCCTGGAGTGTAGGCAGGGAACTCTACAATGAGCAGTTCTTC; CDR3: CAWSVGRELYNEQFF
J: TRBJ1-2; V: TRBV12-3/TRBV12-4; D: NA; size: once; DNA: TGTGCCAGCAGTCCCAGGGATGGCTACACCTTC; CDR3: CASSPRDGYTF
J: TRBJ1-5; V: TRBV30; D: NA; size: once; DNA: TGTGCCTGGAGTGAACTTTTTAGCAATCAGCCCCAGCATTTT; CDR3: CAWSELFSNQPQHF
J: TRBJ2-3; V: TRBV7-2; D: TRBD1; size: NA; DNA: TGTGCCAGCAGCTTAAGACAGGGGAGCACAGATACGCAGTATTTT; CDR3: CASSLRQGSTDTQYF
J: TRBJ1-5; V: TRBV2; D: NA; size: few; DNA: TGTGCCAGCAGTGAAGATGGGACCAGCAATCAGCCCCAGCATTTT; CDR3: CASSEDGTSNQPQHF
J: TRBJ2-4; V: TRBV20-1; D: NA; size: NA; DNA: TGCAGTGCTACGGCTGGGAACATTCAGTACTTC; CDR3: CSATAGNIQYF
J: TRBJ1-2; V: TRBV9; D: NA; size: NA; DNA: TGTGCCAGCAGCGTAGCCCAGGGGAACTATGGCTACACCTTC; CDR3: CASSVAQGNYGYTF
J: TRBJ1-2; V: TRBV12-5; D: TRBD1; size: NA; DNA: TGTGCTAGTGCCTTTACCGGACAGGCCGCTAACTATGGCTACACCTTC; CDR3: CASAFTGQAANYGYTF
J: TRBJ1-1; V: TRBV7-8; D: TRBD1; size: once; DNA: TGTGCCAGCAGCAAAGAAAAGACAGGGGGCGGTATTGAAGCTTTCTTT; CDR3: CASSKEKTGGGIEAFF
J: TRBJ1-6; V: TRBV19; D: TRBD1; size: NA; DNA: TGTGCCAGTGGATCGGGCGGACAGGGTAGGAATTCACCCCTCCACTTT; CDR3: CASGSGGQGRNSPLHF
J: TRBJ1-3; V: TRBV4-1; D: NA; size: NA; DNA: TGCGCCAGCAGCCGCTTGCCGATATCCGGGTCCTTCTCTGGAAACACCATATATTTT; CDR3: CASSRLPISGSFSGNTIYF
J: TRBJ1-1; V: TRBV7-2; D: NA; size: NA; DNA: TGTGCCAGCAGAATCTGGGGGGCTAAAGGTGAAGCTTTCTTT; CDR3: CASRIWGAKGEAFF
J: TRBJ1-1; V: TRBV13; D: NA; size: once; DNA: TGTGCCAGCAGCTGGGAGAGACGTCCTGAAGCTTTCTTT; CDR3: CASSWERRPEAFF
J: TRBJ1-2; V: TRBV19; D: NA; size: NA; DNA: TGTGCCAGTAGTATCGGAGGGGCAGGCTATGGCTACACCTTC; CDR3: CASSIGGAGYGYTF
J: TRBJ1-2; V: TRBV28; D: TRBD1; size: NA; DNA: TGTGCCAGCAGACCCGGGACAGGGGCAGGTGGCTACACCTTC; CDR3: CASRPGTGAGGYTF
J: TRBJ2-1; V: TRBV5-4; D: NA; size: NA; DNA: TGTGCCAGCAGCTCGGAGAAGTCTACAGGCAATGAGCAGTTCTTC; CDR3: CASSSEKSTGNEQFF
J: TRBJ2-5; V: TRBV7-2; D: TRBD2; size: NA; DNA: TGTGCCAGCAGCTTAGGGGCCCTAGCGGGCTCACCCCAAGAGACCCAGTACTTC; CDR3: CASSLGALAGSPQETQYF
J: TRBJ1-6; V: TRBV30; D: NA; size: once; DNA: TGTGCCTGGAGTGAAGGGTTCGGGTATAATTCACCCCTCCACTTT; CDR3: CAWSEGFGYNSPLHF
J: TRBJ2-7; V: TRBV9; D: TRBD2; size: NA; DNA: TGTGCCAGCAGCGTAGCTGCAGCGGGGGCCTCCTACGAGCAGTACTTC; CDR3: CASSVAAAGASYEQYF
J: TRBJ2-1; V: TRBV6-5; D: NA; size: NA; DNA: TGTGCCAGCAGTTCAGTAGTGGCTGATGAGCAGTTCTTC; CDR3: CASSSVVADEQFF
J: TRBJ2-5; V: TRBV25-1; D: TRBD1; size: NA; DNA: TGTGCCAGCAGTGAACGGGACAGGGCAACCCAAGAGACCCAGTACTTC; CDR3: CASSERDRATQETQYF
J: TRBJ2-7; V: TRBV11-2; D: NA; size: NA; DNA: TGTGCCAGCAGCTCCCCTTTTGGCGAGCAGTACTTC; CDR3: CASSSPFGEQYF
J: TRBJ1-1; V: TRBV12-3/TRBV12-4; D: TRBD1; size: NA; DNA: TGTGCCAGCAGCCAACATTTCCCAGGGGGAGCTTTCTTT; CDR3: CASSQHFPGGAFF
J: TRBJ1-5; V: TRBV27; D: NA; size: NA; DNA: TGTGCCAGCAGTAGAGCCGGGACACAAAATAGCAATCAGCCCCAGCATTTT; CDR3: CASSRAGTQNSNQPQHF
J: TRBJ1-5; V: TRBV30; D: NA; size: NA; DNA: TGTGCCTGGAGTGTGAGGGGAGCTAGCAATCAGCCCCAGCATTTT; CDR3: CAWSVRGASNQPQHF
J: TRBJ2-3; V: TRBV15; D: NA; size: NA; DNA: TGTGCCACCAGCACCCTGGGGGCAGATACGCAGTATTTT; CDR3: CATSTLGADTQYF
J: TRBJ2-3; V: TRBV6-2/TRBV6-3; D: NA; size: NA; DNA: TGTGCCAGCAGTTACGAATCGAGGAGCACAGATACGCAGTATTTT; CDR3: CASSYESRSTDTQYF
J: TRBJ2-7; V: TRBV5-1; D: TRBD2; size: NA; DNA: TGCGCCAGCAGACTTGAACCGGGACTAGGCACCTACGAGCAGTACTTC; CDR3: CASRLEPGLGTYEQYF
J: TRBJ2-7; V: TRBV10-3; D: TRBD1; size: NA; DNA: TGTGCCATCAGTTACCGGGACAGGGACGAGCAGTACTTC; CDR3: CAISYRDRDEQYF
J: TRBJ2-5; V: TRBV27; D: NA; size: NA; DNA: TGTGCCAGCAGTTTGAGGGACCTCCCGGCGGAGACCCAGTACTTC; CDR3: CASSLRDLPAETQYF
J: TRBJ2-5; V: TRBV5-6; D: NA; size: NA; DNA: TGTGCCAGCAGCTTGGGCTTTGGTACAGGGAGGGAGACCCAGTACTTC; CDR3: CASSLGFGTGRETQYF
J: TRBJ2-6; V: TRBV5-1; D: NA; size: NA; DNA: TGCGCCAGCAGCTTGGAGGGTGCTGGGGCCAACGTCCTGACTTTC; CDR3: CASSLEGAGANVLTF
J: TRBJ1-5; V: TRBV6-1; D: TRBD1; size: NA; DNA: TGTGCCAGCAGTGGTTTTGGGACAGCCCGCTTCAATCAGCCCCAGCATTTT; CDR3: CASSGFGTARFNQPQHF
J: TRBJ1-1; V: TRBV5-4; D: TRBD1; size: once; DNA: TGTGCCAGCACCAAGGACAGGGGCGATTTCATGAACACTGAAGCTTTCTTT; CDR3: CASTKDRGDFMNTEAFF
J: TRBJ2-2; V: TRBV27; D: NA; size: NA; DNA: TGTGCCAGCAGTTCGCCCCTGTCAGATGTCACCGGGGAGCTGTTTTTT; CDR3: CASSSPLSDVTGELFF
J: TRBJ2-1; V: TRBV10-3; D: NA; size: NA; DNA: TGTGCCGTCCGAGGGACCCTATCTTTTGAGCAGTTCTTC; CDR3: CAVRGTLSFEQFF
J: TRBJ1-5; V: TRBV7-8; D: NA; size: NA; DNA: TGTGCCAGCAGCTTAGTGACAGACTATCAGCCCCAGCATTTT; CDR3: CASSLVTDYQPQHF
J: TRBJ2-2; V: TRBV6-5; D: TRBD1; size: few; DNA: TGTGCCAGCAGAAGGGACAGGGGCACCGGGGAGCTGTTTTTT; CDR3: CASRRDRGTGELFF
J: TRBJ1-2; V: TRBV5-1; D: NA; size: NA; DNA: TGCGCCAGCAGCTTGTCACAGTCTTACTATGGCTACACCTTC; CDR3: CASSLSQSYYGYTF
J: TRBJ1-4; V: TRBV5-1; D: TRBD1; size: NA; DNA: TGCGCCAGCAGCCAAAACAGGGGGCTTGATGAAAAACTGTTTTTT; CDR3: CASSQNRGLDEKLFF
J: TRBJ1-1; V: TRBV5-5; D: NA; size: NA; DNA: TGTGCCAGCAGCTTGGCCACCGGGACCTCGAACACTGAAGCTTTCTTT; CDR3: CASSLATGTSNTEAFF